This entry features one TCR beta chain sequence. Sequencing used immunoSEQ multiplex PCR; TCRdb keeps in-frame clones, though not all of them. The table lists 4,000 to 5,000 clones, 24% of them singletons. This sample was taken from a study of sequential checkpoint blockade in melanoma. Trimming took 4 bases from V and 3 from J, leaving 14 bases between them. Germline loops: CDR1 SGHRS, CDR2 YFSETQ. This CDR3 is 15 amino acids long. The sample's treatment: randomized to nivolumab then ipilimumab (arm A) or the reverse (arm B). The specimen was tumor tissue (inferred from file names), collected from a patient given nivolumab and ipilimumab in sequence. The clonotype comes from a human donor with melanoma. The chain carries TRBV5-1 and TRBJ2-1; D is undetermined. CDR3 residues: CASSLVKALYNEQFF. CDR3 DNA: TGCGCCAGCAGCCTCGTCAAGGCCCTCTACAATGAGCAGTTCTTC.